This is a list of T cell receptor beta chains from one sample in a study of cytomegalovirus exposure and HLA in healthy donors. Clones were sequenced by immunoSEQ multiplex PCR, and TCRdb holds only the in-frame ones, with some missing. The top ten hold over 1% of the sample, which has 100,000 to 150,000 clones, about 82% seen once. The sample taken for sequencing was PBMCs. The source is a boy younger than 18 in good health and CMV-seronegative. Each CDR3 is given with its conserved first and last residue. A D gene is named only where the DNA matches it firmly. Clone size is given for some rows only: seen once, a few or many times, or a class if the clone is expanded.

.	.	TRBV5-6	TRBJ1-2	TGTGCCAGCAGCTTCCAGGGGAATGGCTACACCTTC	CASSFQGNGYTF
.	.	TRBV6-1	TRBJ2-7	TGTGCCAGCAGTGAATTGGACAGCACATACGAGCAGTACTTC	CASSELDSTYEQYF
.	TRBD1	TRBV15	TRBJ2-7	TGTGCCACCAGCACTAAACGGGACAGTCCCTACGAGCAGTACTTC	CATSTKRDSPYEQYF
.	.	TRBV7-2	TRBJ2-7	TGTGCCAGCAGCCGCTCCTACGAGCAGTACTTC	CASSRSYEQYF
.	.	TRBV19	TRBJ2-3	TGTGCCAGTAGTATCGGGTGGAGCACAGATACGCAGTATTTT	CASSIGWSTDTQYF
.	.	TRBV2	TRBJ1-1	TGTGCCAGCAGTGATCGGGGGACTGAAGCTTTCTTT	CASSDRGTEAFF
few	TRBD2	TRBV23-1	TRBJ2-6	TGCGCCAGCCCCGGGGGGGCTGGGGCCAACGTCCTGACTTTC	CASPGGAGANVLTF
.	TRBD1	TRBV12-5	TRBJ1-2	TGTGCTAGTGGTCCCCGGGACAGGGACTATGGCTACACCTTC	CASGPRDRDYGYTF
.	TRBD1	TRBV4-3	TRBJ1-6	TGCGCCAGCAGCCAAAGCACAGGGGGAAATGGGGGGTTCCACTTT	CASSQSTGGNGGFHF
few	.	TRBV2	TRBJ1-1	TGTGCCAGCAGTGAGGCTGAGGGAGAAGCTTTCTTT	CASSEAEGEAFF
.	.	TRBV6-5	TRBJ2-7	TGTGCCAGCAGTTACGGAGCGACCTCCTACGAGCAGTACTTC	CASSYGATSYEQYF
.	.	TRBV4-1	TRBJ1-4	TGCGCCAGCAGCTTCGACAGCCAACTGTTTTTT	CASSFDSQLFF
.	.	TRBV4-1	TRBJ2-7	TGCGCCAGCAGCCAAGACTGGCAGGGGACCTACGAGCAGTACTTC	CASSQDWQGTYEQYF
.	TRBD1	TRBV19	TRBJ2-7	TGTGCCAGTGCGACAGGGAGCTCCTACGAGCAGTACTTC	CASATGSSYEQYF
.	TRBD2	TRBV7-9	TRBJ2-1	TGTGCCAGCAGCTTGTCCGGGACTAGTTTTAGTAATGAGCAGTTCTTC	CASSLSGTSFSNEQFF
few	TRBD1	TRBV11-2	TRBJ2-1	TGTGCCAGCAGCTTATCTAGCGACAGGGGGCAGTTCTTC	CASSLSSDRGQFF
.	.	TRBV21-1	TRBJ2-2	TGTGCCAGCAGCAATGCCAGGCTAGCGGGAGGGCGGGGTTTGAGGGAGCTGTTTTTT	CASSNARLAGGRGLRELFF
.	.	TRBV7-9	TRBJ1-3	TGTGCCAGCAGCCCTCGCCTGAGACTCTCTGGAAACACCATATATTTT	CASSPRLRLSGNTIYF
.	TRBD2	TRBV5-4	TRBJ2-7	TGTGCCAGCAGCTTGGATCTAGCGGGAGGACGCACCTACGAGCAGTACTTC	CASSLDLAGGRTYEQYF
.	.	TRBV27	TRBJ2-1	TGTGCCAGCAGTTCCCTTAGCTCCTACAATGAGCAGTTCTTC	CASSSLSSYNEQFF
.	TRBD2	TRBV5-1	TRBJ2-7	TGCGCCAGCAGCCTCAGACTAGCGGGGAGCTACGAGCAGTACTTC	CASSLRLAGSYEQYF
.	.	TRBV19	TRBJ1-5	TGTGCCACATCACTGGGGCAGGGATATCAGCCCCAGCATTTT	CATSLGQGYQPQHF
few	TRBD2	TRBV27	TRBJ2-1	TGTGCCAGCAGGCTGGGCGGGAGCTCCTACAATGAGCAGTTCTTC	CASRLGGSSYNEQFF
.	.	TRBV5-6	TRBJ2-5	TGTGCCAGCAGCTTAGACCCTCGCGGGCGAGAGACCCAGTACTTC	CASSLDPRGRETQYF
few	.	TRBV5-5	TRBJ2-7	TGTGCCAGCACCCCAGGGTACGAGCAGTACTTC	CASTPGYEQYF
.	TRBD1	TRBV19	TRBJ2-7	TGTGCCAGTAGTCCTACTTCAGGGGGCGACGAGCAGTACTTC	CASSPTSGGDEQYF
.	.	TRBV15	TRBJ1-5	TGTGCCACCAGCAGAGTGGACAGTAATCAGCCCCAGCATTTT	CATSRVDSNQPQHF
.	TRBD2	TRBV9	TRBJ2-5	TGTGCCCCTACGGGGAGGGAGTACCAAGAGACCCAGTACTTC	CAPTGREYQETQYF
.	TRBD2	TRBV7-6	TRBJ2-7	TGTGCCAGCAGCTTAGGTCGCGGGGGGCAGGCCTACGAGCAGTACTTC	CASSLGRGGQAYEQYF
.	.	TRBV4-2	TRBJ2-1	TGTGCCAGCAGCTCCAGCGGAAGCTCCTACAATGAGCAGTTCTTC	CASSSSGSSYNEQFF
.	TRBD1	TRBV11-2	TRBJ1-1	TGTGCCAGCAGGTTCCGGGACAGGGGGCCCACTGAAGCTTTCTTT	CASRFRDRGPTEAFF
.	TRBD1	TRBV30	TRBJ2-5	TGTGCCGCGACTGGGACAGGAGCAAGCGATTTGTACTTC	CAATGTGASDLYF
few	.	TRBV2	TRBJ2-7	TGTGCCAGCAACCACCTCGGCGGTCAGGGGGAGCAGTACTTC	CASNHLGGQGEQYF
.	.	TRBV7-2	TRBJ2-7	TGTGCCAGCAGCTTGCCTAGTTCCTACGAGCAGTACTTC	CASSLPSSYEQYF
.	TRBD2	TRBV7-9	TRBJ2-6	TGTGCCAGCGGACTAGCGGGACTCGGGGCTGGGGCCAACGTCCTGACTTTC	CASGLAGLGAGANVLTF
.	TRBD1	TRBV5-8	TRBJ2-7	TGTGCCAGCAGCCGGAGGACAGGGTCGATGTCCGAGCAGTACTTC	CASSRRTGSMSEQYF
.	TRBD1	TRBV15	TRBJ2-7	TGTGCCACCAGCAGAGCAGGGGGCGAGCAGTACTTC	CATSRAGGEQYF
once	TRBD1	TRBV6-9	TRBJ2-7	TGTGCCAGCATTTGGGACAGGTGGAGGGACGAGCAGTACTTC	CASIWDRWRDEQYF
.	.	TRBV28	TRBJ1-5	TGTGCCAGCAGTTTAAGGGGGGGGCAGAATGGTAAGCCCCAGCATTTT	CASSLRGGQNGKPQHF
few	.	TRBV7-2	TRBJ1-1	TGTGCCAGCAGTTATTCGGGGGGAGGCAACACTGAAGCTTTCTTT	CASSYSGGGNTEAFF
.	TRBD1	TRBV7-2	TRBJ1-2	TGTGCCAGCAGCTATACCTCGGGACAGGGGGTCACGAACTATGGCTACACCTTC	CASSYTSGQGVTNYGYTF
few	.	TRBV7-7	TRBJ2-3	TGTGCCAGCAGCCTATCTCCCACAGATACGCAGTATTTT	CASSLSPTDTQYF
.	.	TRBV30	TRBJ2-5	TGTGCCTGGCAGAAAGCGGGTCAAGAGACCCAGTACTTC	CAWQKAGQETQYF
once	.	TRBV30	TRBJ1-5	TGTGCCTGGAGTAAAACAGGTGGGAGCAATCAGCCCCAGCATTTT	CAWSKTGGSNQPQHF
.	TRBD2	TRBV5-1	TRBJ2-1	TGCGCCAGCAGCTCAACTAGCGATATGGGGAATGAGCAGTTCTTC	CASSSTSDMGNEQFF
.	.	TRBV27	TRBJ2-1	TGTGCCAGCAGCTCCAACAGGGAGTCGGTGGATGAGCAGTTCTTC	CASSSNRESVDEQFF
.	TRBD2	TRBV7-9	TRBJ2-7	TGTGCCAGCAGCCCAGAGACTAGCGGGCACGACGAGCAGTACTTC	CASSPETSGHDEQYF
.	TRBD1	TRBV11-1	TRBJ2-2	TGTGCCGGGGGAGGGACAGGGTACACCGGGGAGCTGTTTTTT	CAGGGTGYTGELFF
.	.	TRBV5-1	TRBJ2-7	TGCGCCAGCGGCGGCTACGGGAGTCAAGACGAGCAGTACTTC	CASGGYGSQDEQYF
.	TRBD1	TRBV4-1	TRBJ2-5	TGCGCCAGCAGCCAGAGACAGGGTAGCTCGGAGACCCAGTACTTC	CASSQRQGSSETQYF
few	.	TRBV7-9	TRBJ2-7	TGTGCCAGCAGCTTAACGGGTTACGAGCAGTACTTC	CASSLTGYEQYF